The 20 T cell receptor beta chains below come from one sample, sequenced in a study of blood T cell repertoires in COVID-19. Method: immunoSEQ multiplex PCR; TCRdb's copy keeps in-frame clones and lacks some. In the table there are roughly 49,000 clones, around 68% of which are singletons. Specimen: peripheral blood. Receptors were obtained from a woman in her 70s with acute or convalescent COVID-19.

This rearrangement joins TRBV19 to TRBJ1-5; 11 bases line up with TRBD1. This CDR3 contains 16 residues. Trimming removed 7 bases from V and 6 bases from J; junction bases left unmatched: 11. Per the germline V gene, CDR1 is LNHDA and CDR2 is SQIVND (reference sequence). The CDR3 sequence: CASNFGTGGLGQPQHF. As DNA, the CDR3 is TGTGCCAGTAATTTCGGGACAGGGGGTCTCGGTCAGCCCCAGCATTTT.

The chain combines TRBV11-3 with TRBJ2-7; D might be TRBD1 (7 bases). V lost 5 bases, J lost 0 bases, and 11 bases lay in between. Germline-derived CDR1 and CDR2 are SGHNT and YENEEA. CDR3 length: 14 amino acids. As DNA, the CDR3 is TGTGCCAGCAGCGGAGGGGGCAACTCCTACGAGCAGTACTTC. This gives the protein CASSGGGNSYEQYF.

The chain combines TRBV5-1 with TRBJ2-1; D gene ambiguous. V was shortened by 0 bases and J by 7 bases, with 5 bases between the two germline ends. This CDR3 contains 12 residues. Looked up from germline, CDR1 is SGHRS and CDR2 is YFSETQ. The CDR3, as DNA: TGCGCCAGCAGCTTGGCCGGGAATGAGCAGTTCTTC. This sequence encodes CASSLAGNEQFF.

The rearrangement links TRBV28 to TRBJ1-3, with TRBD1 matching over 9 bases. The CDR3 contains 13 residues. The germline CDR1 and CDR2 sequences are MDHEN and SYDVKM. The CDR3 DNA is TGTGCGGGGACAGGGCTTAGGTCTAACACCATATATTTT. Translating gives CAGTGLRSNTIYF.

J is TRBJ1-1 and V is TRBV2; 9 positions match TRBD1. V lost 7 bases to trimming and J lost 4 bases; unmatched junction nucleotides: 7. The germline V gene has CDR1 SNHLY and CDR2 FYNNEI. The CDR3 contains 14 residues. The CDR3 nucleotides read TGTGCCAGCAAAGAGGGGGGACAGGGCACTGAAGCTTTCTTT. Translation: CASKEGGQGTEAFF.

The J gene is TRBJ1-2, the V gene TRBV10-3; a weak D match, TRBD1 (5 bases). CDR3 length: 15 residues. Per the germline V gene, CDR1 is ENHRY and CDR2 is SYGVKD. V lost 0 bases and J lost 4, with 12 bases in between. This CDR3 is CAISESTQGGYGYTF. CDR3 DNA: TGTGCCATCAGTGAGTCGACTCAGGGCGGCTATGGCTACACCTTC.

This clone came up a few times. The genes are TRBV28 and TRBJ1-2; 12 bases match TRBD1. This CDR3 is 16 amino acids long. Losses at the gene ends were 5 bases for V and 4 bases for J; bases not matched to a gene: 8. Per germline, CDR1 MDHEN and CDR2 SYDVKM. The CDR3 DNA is TGTGCCAGCAGTCTCCTCGGGACAGGGGGCAGCTATGGCTACACCTTC. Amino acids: CASSLLGTGGSYGYTF.

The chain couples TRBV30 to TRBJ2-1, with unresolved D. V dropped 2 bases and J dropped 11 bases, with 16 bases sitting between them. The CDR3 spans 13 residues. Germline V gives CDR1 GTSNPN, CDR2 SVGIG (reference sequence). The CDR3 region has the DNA TGTGCCTGGAGTCTAAGAGCATCCCGCCAGCAGTTCTTC. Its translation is CAWSLRASRQQFF.

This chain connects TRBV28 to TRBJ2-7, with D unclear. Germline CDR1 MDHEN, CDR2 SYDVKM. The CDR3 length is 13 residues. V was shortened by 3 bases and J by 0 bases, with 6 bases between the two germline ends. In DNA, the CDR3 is TGTGCCAGCAGTTTGGCAGTCTCCTACGAGCAGTACTTC. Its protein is CASSLAVSYEQYF.

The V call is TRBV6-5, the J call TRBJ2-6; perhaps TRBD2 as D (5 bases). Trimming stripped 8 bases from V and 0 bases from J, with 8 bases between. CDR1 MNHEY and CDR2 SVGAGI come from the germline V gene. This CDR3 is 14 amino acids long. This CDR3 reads CASLAGSGANVLTF. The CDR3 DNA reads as TGTGCCAGCCTCGCGGGCTCTGGGGCCAACGTCCTGACTTTC.

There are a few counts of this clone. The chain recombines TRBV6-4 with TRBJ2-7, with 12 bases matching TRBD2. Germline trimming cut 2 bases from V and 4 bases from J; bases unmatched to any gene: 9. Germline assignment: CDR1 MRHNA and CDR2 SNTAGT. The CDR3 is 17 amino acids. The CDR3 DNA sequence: TGTGCCAGCAGTGACAGGCTAGCGGGAGGGCCCAGTTACGAGCAGTACTTC. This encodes CASSDRLAGGPSYEQYF.

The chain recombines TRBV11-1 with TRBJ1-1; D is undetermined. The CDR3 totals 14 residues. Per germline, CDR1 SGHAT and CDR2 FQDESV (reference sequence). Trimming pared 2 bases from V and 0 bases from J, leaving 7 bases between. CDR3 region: CASSLNTLNTEAFF. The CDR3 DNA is TGTGCCAGCAGCTTAAACACCCTGAACACTGAAGCTTTCTTT.

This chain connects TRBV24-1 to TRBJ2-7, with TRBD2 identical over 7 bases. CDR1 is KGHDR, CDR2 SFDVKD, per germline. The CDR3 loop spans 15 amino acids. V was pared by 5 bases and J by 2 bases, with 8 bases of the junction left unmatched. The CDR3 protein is CATSGSTSETYEQYF. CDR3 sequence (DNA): TGTGCCACCAGTGGGTCTACTAGCGAAACCTACGAGCAGTACTTC.

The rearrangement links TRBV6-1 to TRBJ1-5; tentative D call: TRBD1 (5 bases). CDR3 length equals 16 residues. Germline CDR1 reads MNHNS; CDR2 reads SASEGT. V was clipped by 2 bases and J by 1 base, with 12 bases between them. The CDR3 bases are TGTGCCAGCAGTGAATGGTTGGGGCAAAGCAATCAGCCCCAGCATTTT. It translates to CASSEWLGQSNQPQHF.

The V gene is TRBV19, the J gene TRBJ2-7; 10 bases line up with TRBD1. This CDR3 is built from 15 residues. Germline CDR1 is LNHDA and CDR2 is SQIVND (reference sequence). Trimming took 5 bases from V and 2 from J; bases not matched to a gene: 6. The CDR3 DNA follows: TGTGCCAGTAGTGAGTCCGGGACAGGGGCCTACGAGCAGTACTTC. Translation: CASSESGTGAYEQYF. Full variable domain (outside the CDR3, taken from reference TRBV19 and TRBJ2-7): DGGITQSPKYLFRKEGQNVTLSCEQNLNHDAMYWYRQDPGQGLRLIYYSQIVNDFQKGDIAEGYSVSREKKESFPLTVTSAQKNPTAFYLCASSESGTGAYEQYFGPGTRLTVT.

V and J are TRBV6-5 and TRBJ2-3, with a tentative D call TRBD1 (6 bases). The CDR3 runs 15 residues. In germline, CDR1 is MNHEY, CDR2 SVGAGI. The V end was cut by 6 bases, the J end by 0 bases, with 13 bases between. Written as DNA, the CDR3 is TGTGCCAGCAGAGGACAGAAGTTTAGCACAGATACGCAGTATTTT. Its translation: CASRGQKFSTDTQYF.

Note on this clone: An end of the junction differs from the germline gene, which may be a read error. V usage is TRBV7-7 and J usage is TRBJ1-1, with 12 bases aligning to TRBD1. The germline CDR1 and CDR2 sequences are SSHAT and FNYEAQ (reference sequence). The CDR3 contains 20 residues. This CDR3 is CASSLGGVSSPGQGANEAFF. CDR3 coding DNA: TGTGCTAGCAGCTTGGGTGGGGTCAGTAGTCCGGGACAGGGGGCAAATGAAGCTTTCTTT.

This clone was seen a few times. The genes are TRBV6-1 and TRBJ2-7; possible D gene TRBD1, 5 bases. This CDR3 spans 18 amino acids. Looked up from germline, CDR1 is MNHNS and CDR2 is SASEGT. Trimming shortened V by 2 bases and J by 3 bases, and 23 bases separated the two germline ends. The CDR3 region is CASSERPLNRYSSYEQYF. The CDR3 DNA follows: TGTGCCAGCAGTGAACGACCCCTGAACAGGTACAGTAGCTACGAGCAGTACTTC.

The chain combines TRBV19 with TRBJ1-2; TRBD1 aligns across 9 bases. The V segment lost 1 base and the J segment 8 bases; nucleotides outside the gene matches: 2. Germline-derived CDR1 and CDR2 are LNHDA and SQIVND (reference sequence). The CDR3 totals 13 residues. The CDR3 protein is CASSIGDRAGYTF. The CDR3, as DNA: TGTGCCAGTAGTATAGGGGACAGGGCAGGCTACACCTTC. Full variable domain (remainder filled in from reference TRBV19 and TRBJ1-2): DGGITQSPKYLFRKEGQNVTLSCEQNLNHDAMYWYRQDPGQGLRLIYYSQIVNDFQKGDIAEGYSVSREKKESFPLTVTSAQKNPTAFYLCASSIGDRAGYTFGSGTRLTVV.

The CDR3 nucleotides are TGTGCCAGCAGCCCAATCACCGAGAAGGGGAAGGGGTCCTACAATGAGCAGTTCTTC. Its protein is CASSPITEKGKGSYNEQFF. The chain links TRBV3-1 (or the pseudogene TRBV3-2) to TRBJ2-1, with TRBD1 as a possible D gene (5 bases). This CDR3 is built from 19 residues. In germline, CDR1 is LGHDT, CDR2 YNNKEL (reference sequence). The V end was cut by 4 bases, the J end by 1 base, with 23 bases between.